The source of this T cell receptor (beta chain) is a study of cytomegalovirus exposure and HLA in healthy donors. This CDR3 spans 14 amino acids. The germline CDR1 and CDR2 sequences are SGHAT and FQNNGV. V dropped 5 bases and J dropped 7; count of bases not matched to a gene: 3. About this clone: The antigen is undetermined.

Regarding the study as a whole: It was likely that a cluster of highly shared sequence variants was a sequencing artifact. Among donors in an Asian-associated ancestry cluster, a later analysis reportedly found fewer N-insertions than the approximately 700-donor mean.

PCR employed 60 Vbeta and 13 Jbeta primers. Assay used: immunoSEQ multiplex PCR; TCRdb lists only in-frame clones, some missing. Of about 140,000 clones in the sample, about 80% were seen once. The sample comprised PBMCs. The TCR sequence derives from a male donor in good health and CMV-seronegative. V gene TRBV11-2 combines with J gene TRBJ2-1; 12 bases are shared with TRBD2. This CDR3 reads CASSATSGGNEQFF. The CDR3 DNA follows: TGTGCCAGCAGCGCGACTAGCGGGGGTAATGAGCAGTTCTTC.